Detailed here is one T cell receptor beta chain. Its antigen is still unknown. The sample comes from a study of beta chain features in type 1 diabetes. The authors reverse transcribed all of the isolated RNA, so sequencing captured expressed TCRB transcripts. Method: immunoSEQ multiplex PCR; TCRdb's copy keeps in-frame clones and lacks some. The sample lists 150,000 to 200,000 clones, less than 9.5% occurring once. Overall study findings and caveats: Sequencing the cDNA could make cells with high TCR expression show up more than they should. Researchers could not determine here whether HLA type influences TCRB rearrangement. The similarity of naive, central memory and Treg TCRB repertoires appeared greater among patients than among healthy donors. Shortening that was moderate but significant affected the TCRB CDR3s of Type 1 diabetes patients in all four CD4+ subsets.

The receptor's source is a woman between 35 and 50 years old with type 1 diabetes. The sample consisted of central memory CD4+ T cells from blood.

The CDR3 loop reads CASRHLQGRTDTQYF. Here the CDR3 DNA reads TGTGCCAGCAGACACTTACAGGGTCGTACAGATACGCAGTATTTT. V gene TRBV27 combines with J gene TRBJ2-3, with D perhaps TRBD1 (6 bases). V dropped 6 bases and J dropped 3 bases, with 16 bases sitting between them. This CDR3 has 15 residues. Germline loops: CDR1 MNHEY, CDR2 SMNVEV (reference sequence).